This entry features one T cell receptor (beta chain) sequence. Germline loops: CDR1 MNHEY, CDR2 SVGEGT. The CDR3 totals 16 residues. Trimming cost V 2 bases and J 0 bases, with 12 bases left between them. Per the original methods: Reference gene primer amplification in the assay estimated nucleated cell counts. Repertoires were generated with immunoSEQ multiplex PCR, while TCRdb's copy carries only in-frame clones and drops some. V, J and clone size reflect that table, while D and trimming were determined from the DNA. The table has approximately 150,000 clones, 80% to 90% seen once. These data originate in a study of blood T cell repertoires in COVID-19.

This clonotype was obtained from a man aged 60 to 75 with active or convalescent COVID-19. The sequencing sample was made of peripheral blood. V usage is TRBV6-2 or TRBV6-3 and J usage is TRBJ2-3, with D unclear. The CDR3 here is CASSYEWAGSTDTQYF. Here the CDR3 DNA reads TGTGCCAGCAGTTACGAGTGGGCAGGTAGCACAGATACGCAGTATTTT.